One sample yielded the 24 T cell receptor beta chains listed below, sequenced in a study of blood T cells in healthy people across ages. Alongside a J-beta primer mix, a sample-barcoded 5' primer served in a second PCR lasting about 7 to 11 cycles. TCRdb processed the 5' RACE reads anew with MiXCR; each CDR3 protein has one entry. The top ten clones hold approximately 2.1% of a sample with about 1.8 million distinct CDR3 sequences, less than 50% of them seen once. Sequenced input: blood. Source of these receptors: a woman between 40 and 50 years old in good health.

This clonotype has a count of ten or more. This chain joins TRBV7-2 and TRBJ2-7; the D is unclear. The CDR3 has 12 amino acids. V gave up 6 bases and J gave up 3 bases, with 9 bases separating them. The germline V gene has CDR1 SGHTA and CDR2 FQGNSA. The CDR3 DNA follows: TGTGCCAGCAGTTACAACTACTACGAGCAGTACTTC. Residues: CASSYNYYEQYF. Together with reference TRBV7-2 and TRBJ2-7, the CDR3 gives the full variable domain: GAGVSQSPSNKVTEKGKDVELRCDPISGHTALYWYRQSLGQGLEFLIYFQGNSAPDKSGLPSDRFSAERTGGSVSTLTIQRTQQEDSAVYLCASSYNYYEQYFGPGTRLTVT.

The chain couples TRBV15 to TRBJ2-2, with 7 bases fitting TRBD1. There are 14 residues in the CDR3. Per the germline V gene, CDR1 is LNHNV and CDR2 is YYDKDF (reference sequence). V gave up 3 bases and J gave up 4 bases; unmatched junction bases: 2. CDR3 in DNA: TGTGCCACCAGCAGCAGGGGGACCACCGGGGAGCTGTTTTTT. Translating gives CATSSRGTTGELFF. The variable domain in full, with the rest retrieved from reference TRBV15 and TRBJ2-2, is DAMVIQNPRYQVTQFGKPVTLSCSQTLNHNVMYWYQQKSSQAPKLLFHYYDKDFNNEADTPDNFQSRRPNTSFCFLDIRSPGLGDTAMYLCATSSRGTTGELFFGEGSRLTVL.

About this clonotype: An end of the junction differs from the germline gene, which may be a read error. The chain uses TRBV6-6 and TRBJ2-3; D gene unclear. The germline V gene has CDR1 MNHNY and CDR2 SVGAGI (reference sequence). The CDR3 spans 16 residues. CDR3 protein: CASSISDHDSTDTQYF. In DNA, the CDR3 is TGTGCCAGCAGCATAAGTGATCACGATAGCACGGATACGCAGTATTTT.

This rearrangement joins TRBV20-1 to TRBJ2-7; D not resolved. The CDR3 is made up of 13 amino acids. Trimming removed 3 bases at V and 3 bases at J, with 12 bases between. Germline values: CDR1 DFQATT, CDR2 SNEGSKA (reference sequence). DNA for the CDR3: TGCAGTGCTAGCCCAGGTCCTGACTACGAGCAGTACTTC. Translated: CSASPGPDYEQYF.

With regard to this clonotype: An end of the junction does not agree with germline; a read error may underlie this. This chain joins TRBV11-3 and TRBJ2-5; tentatively, D is TRBD2 (6 bases). CDR3 length: 13 residues. In germline, CDR1 is SGHNT, CDR2 YENEEA. CDR3 sequence: CAGSPGLQETQYF. The CDR3 DNA sequence: TGTGCCGGCAGCCCGGGACTGCAAGAGACCCAGTACTTC.

The CDR3 nucleotides are TGCGCCAGCAGCTACGACATCACAGATACGCAGTATTTT. It is translated as CASSYDITDTQYF. The rearrangement uses TRBV5-1 and TRBJ2-3, with D unresolved. Per the germline V gene, CDR1 is SGHRS and CDR2 is YFSETQ. The CDR3 loop spans 13 amino acids. Trimming removed 3 bases at V and 2 bases at J, with 7 bases between.

The rearrangement links TRBV14 to TRBJ2-1; perhaps TRBD1 as D (6 bases). This CDR3 spans 15 amino acids. Germline V gene data show CDR1 as SGHDN and CDR2 as FVKESK. V gave up 5 bases and J gave up 5 bases, with 16 bases separating them. CDR3 loop: CASSYTWTANNEQFF. CDR3 nucleotide sequence: TGTGCCAGCAGCTACACGTGGACAGCCAACAATGAGCAGTTCTTC. Supplemented by reference TRBV14 and TRBJ2-1, the full variable domain reads EAGVTQFPSHSVIEKGQTVTLRCDPISGHDNLYWYRRVMGKEIKFLLHFVKESKQDESGMPNNRFLAERTGGTYSTLKVQPAELEDSGVYFCASSYTWTANNEQFFGPGTRLTVL.

In regard to this clonotype: One end of the junction is discordant with germline, which a read error may explain. The chain couples TRBV28 to TRBJ2-1; D gene unclear. This CDR3 spans 12 amino acids. Germline lookup yields CDR1 MDHEN and CDR2 SYDVKM. Here the CDR3 reads CATSSIGNGQFF. DNA for the CDR3: TGTGCCACCTCATCGATTGGGAATGGGCAGTTCTTC.

This clonotype was counted a few times. The chain combines TRBV10-3 with TRBJ2-3; a weak D match, TRBD1 (5 bases). Trimming pared 1 base from V and 7 bases from J, leaving 12 bases between. From germline, CDR1 is ENHRY and CDR2 SYGVKD. The CDR3 consists of 14 residues. The CDR3 is CAISELDRIHTQYF. CDR3 bases: TGTGCCATCAGTGAGTTAGACAGAATACATACGCAGTATTTT.

This clonotype was seen only once. The genes are TRBV11-2 and TRBJ2-7, with a possible D match to TRBD2 (6 bases). Trimming took off 6 bases at V and 12 bases at J, with 18 bases between the two ends. CDR1 and CDR2 from the germline V gene are SGHAT and FQNNGV. The CDR3 is 12 amino acids. The CDR3 reads CASSPGTADLYF. In DNA form, the CDR3 reads TGTGCCAGCAGTCCTGGGACTGCGGACCTGTACTTC.

The V and J genes are TRBV5-5 and TRBJ1-4, with D tentatively TRBD1 (6 bases). Germline V gene sequence: CDR1 SGHKS, CDR2 YYEKEE (reference sequence). This CDR3 is 13 amino acids long. The V gene lost 4 bases and the J gene lost 8 bases, with 12 bases spanning the gap. The CDR3, as DNA: TGTGCCAGCAGCACCAGGACAGTAGAAAAACTGTTTTTT. Its protein is CASSTRTVEKLFF.

The chain combines TRBV3-1 with TRBJ2-1, with 7 positions matching TRBD1. CDR3 length: 18 residues. V gave up 1 base and J gave up 4 bases; unmatched junction bases: 13. Per germline, CDR1 LGHDT and CDR2 YNNKEL (reference sequence). This CDR3 is CASSQVYRDRKDYNEQFF. The CDR3 DNA sequence: TGTGCCAGCAGCCAAGTTTACCGGGACAGAAAAGATTACAATGAGCAGTTCTTC.

The chain recombines TRBV7-9 with TRBJ2-7, with D uncertain. Judging by the DNA end, TRBJ2-5 fits better; the J call may be wrong. Germline V CDR1 and CDR2: SEHNR, FQNEAQ (reference sequence). The CDR3 covers 16 residues. The DNA for the CDR3 is TGTGCCAGCGCAATGATTTTTGAGGAGCTCCAAGAGACCCAGTACTTC. It specifies CASAMIFEELQETQYF.

The rearrangement uses TRBV28 and TRBJ2-6; a possible D gene is TRBD1 (5 bases). The V end was cut by 4 bases, the J end by 4 bases, with 14 bases between. Germline V gene lookup returns CDR1 MDHEN and CDR2 SYDVKM. CDR3 length equals 16 residues. The chain's CDR3 is CASSSYRSRGANVLTF. In DNA form, the CDR3 reads TGTGCCAGCAGTTCCTACAGGTCCCGGGGGGCCAACGTCCTGACTTTC.

The chain employs TRBV28 and TRBJ2-5; D is perhaps TRBD1 or TRBD2 (6 bases each). This CDR3 comprises 13 residues. Germline-derived CDR1 and CDR2 are MDHEN and SYDVKM. V was pared by 2 bases and J by 6 bases, with 10 bases between. This chain's CDR3 is CASSLGGQQTQYF. The CDR3 DNA is TGTGCCAGCAGTTTAGGGGGGCAACAGACCCAGTACTTC.

The chain is built from TRBV6-2 or TRBV6-3 and TRBJ2-7, with D possibly TRBD1 on 5 matching bases. CDR1 is MNHEY, CDR2 SVGEGT, per germline. The V end lost 2 bases, the J end lost 3 bases, and 11 bases lay between the germline ends. The CDR3 is made up of 14 amino acids. CDR3 nucleotide sequence: TGTGCCAGCAGTTACAGGGGTTTTCGCTACGAGCAGTACTTC. It translates to CASSYRGFRYEQYF.

In this sample, this clonotype turned up once. The rearrangement links TRBV9 to TRBJ1-5; D remains unclear. Germline V gene lookup returns CDR1 SGDLS and CDR2 YYNGEE. The CDR3 has 13 amino acids. V was trimmed by 3 bases and J by 3 bases, leaving 7 bases between them. The CDR3 spells CASSEEDNQPQHF. In nucleotides, the CDR3 is TGTGCCAGCAGCGAGGAAGACAATCAGCCCCAGCATTTT.

This clonotype was counted only a few times. The chain carries TRBV6-2 or TRBV6-3 and TRBJ2-6, with no clear D. The CDR3 sequence is 18 residues long. The germline V and J ends were trimmed by 2 bases and 1 base, with 15 bases remaining between them. In germline, CDR1 is MNHEY, CDR2 SVGEGT. As DNA, the CDR3 is TGTGCCAGCAGTTACAACCCTCTTGACTGGTCTGGGGCCAACGTCCTGACTTTC. Its protein product is CASSYNPLDWSGANVLTF.

The J gene is TRBJ2-7, the V gene TRBV7-2; TRBD2 matches 7 bases. Trimming at V came to 3 bases and at J to 3 bases, leaving 5 bases not matched to a gene. Germline CDR1 SGHTA, CDR2 FQGNSA. The CDR3 length is 14 residues. CDR3 in DNA: TGTGCCAGCAGCTTTGGCAGCGGGGACTACGAGCAGTACTTC. Its translation is CASSFGSGDYEQYF.

Of note for this clonotype: Being one base from a much bigger clone, this may be a read error. The chain recombines TRBV20-1 with TRBJ2-5, with 8 positions matching TRBD2. V was clipped by 8 bases and J by 5 bases; unmatched bases: 7. CDR3 length: 12 residues. CDR1 DFQATT and CDR2 SNEGSKA come from the germline V gene (reference sequence). The CDR3 reads CSTRGGAETQYF. The DNA of the CDR3 is TGCAGTACTCGGGGGGGCGCCGAGACCCAGTACTTC.

There are a few counts of this clonotype. The chain joins TRBV20-1 to TRBJ2-4; D is uncertain. The CDR3 is 14 residues long. V lost 5 bases, J lost 0 bases, and 11 bases lay in between. Germline assignment: CDR1 DFQATT and CDR2 SNEGSKA (reference sequence). DNA of the CDR3: TGCAGTGCTCAGGTTGCGTTAGCCAAAAACATTCAGTACTTC. It translates to CSAQVALAKNIQYF.

In this sample, this clonotype turned up a few times. The V and J genes are TRBV7-2 and TRBJ2-3, with 8 bases fitting TRBD1. The CDR3 covers 17 residues. Germline V gives CDR1 SGHTA, CDR2 FQGNSA. J was trimmed by 2 bases and V by 5 bases; bases with no gene match: 12. This chain's CDR3 is CASSGQGLPTLTDTQYF. The CDR3 bases are TGTGCCAGCAGCGGACAGGGACTTCCAACCCTCACAGATACGCAGTATTTT.

Many counts were recorded for this clonotype. The chain uses TRBV4-3 and TRBJ2-7; 11 nucleotides match TRBD2. Germline V gene lookup returns CDR1 LGHNA and CDR2 YSLEER. Germline trimming cut 1 base from V and 2 bases from J; bases unmatched to any gene: 1. The CDR3 has 15 residues. CDR3: CASSQGSGGAYEQYF. The CDR3 DNA is TGCGCCAGCAGCCAAGGTAGCGGGGGGGCCTACGAGCAGTACTTC.

The J gene is TRBJ1-5, the V gene TRBV7-2, with 8 bases matching TRBD1. This CDR3 region has 13 residues. The germline CDR1 and CDR2 sequences are SGHTA and FQGNSA. Trimming removed 5 bases from V and 6 bases from J; junction bases left unmatched: 3. CDR3 protein: CASSPDRVQPQHF. The CDR3 coding sequence is TGTGCCAGCAGCCCGGACAGGGTTCAGCCCCAGCATTTT.